The 3 T cell receptor beta chains in this list originate from one sample, sequenced in a study of PD-1 blockade in classical Hodgkin lymphoma. The repertoire was sequenced with immunoSEQ multiplex PCR; TCRdb's copy has only in-frame clones and lacks some. Of over 25,000 clones in the sample, around 73% were seen once. In every patient, relapse followed autologous stem cell transplantation, while exposure to brentuximab vedotin differed. This sample comprised peripheral blood mononuclear cells (PBMCs), obtained before the second cycle of nivolumab. These receptors originate from a human donor with classical Hodgkin lymphoma.

This clone is classed as large. The genes are TRBV6-6 and TRBJ2-3, with 8 bases that match TRBD2. The CDR3 totals 15 residues. Germline CDR1 MNHNY, CDR2 SVGAGI (reference sequence). V lost 8 bases and J lost 2; bases outside the gene matches: 9. The CDR3 loop reads CASVRGGRVTDTQYF. CDR3 nucleotides: TGTGCCAGCGTACGGGGGGGCCGTGTCACAGATACGCAGTATTTT.

The rearrangement uses TRBV2 and TRBJ1-2; D gene uncertain. Germline-derived CDR1 and CDR2 are SNHLY and FYNNEI. There are 12 residues in the CDR3. Trimming took off 8 bases at V and 0 bases at J, with 7 bases between the two ends. The CDR3 DNA follows: TGTGCCAGCGGAAACTCTAACTATGGCTACACCTTC. This gives the protein CASGNSNYGYTF. The whole variable domain, remainder taken from reference TRBV2 and TRBJ1-2, is EPEVTQTPSHQVTQMGQEVILRCVPISNHLYFYWYRQILGQKVEFLVSFYNNEISEKSEIFDDQFSVERPDGSNFTLKIRSTKLEDSAMYFCASGNSNYGYTFGSGTRLTVV.

V is TRBV7-9 and J is TRBJ2-7; 9 bases map to TRBD1. The CDR3 sequence is 14 residues long. The V gene's germline CDR1 is SEHNR and CDR2 FQNEAQ (reference sequence). V trimming: 7 bases; J trimming: 5 bases; junction bases outside the gene matches: 9. CDR3 sequence: CASNEGQGDDEQYF. The DNA for the CDR3 is TGTGCCAGCAACGAGGGACAGGGCGACGACGAGCAGTACTTC.